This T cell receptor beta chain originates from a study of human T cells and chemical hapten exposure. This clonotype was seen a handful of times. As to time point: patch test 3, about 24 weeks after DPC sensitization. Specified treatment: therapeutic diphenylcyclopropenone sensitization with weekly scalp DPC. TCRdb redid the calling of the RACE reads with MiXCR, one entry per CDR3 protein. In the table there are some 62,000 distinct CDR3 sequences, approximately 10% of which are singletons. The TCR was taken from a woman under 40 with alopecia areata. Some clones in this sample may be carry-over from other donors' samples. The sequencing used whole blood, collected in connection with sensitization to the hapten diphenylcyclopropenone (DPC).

DNA for the CDR3: TGTGCCACCAGCAGAGATGGGAGACTAGCGAGCGACGAGCAGTACTTC. Translation: CATSRDGRLASDEQYF. This sequence joins TRBV15 and TRBJ2-7; the match to TRBD2 covers 8 bases. Germline V gives CDR1 LNHNV, CDR2 YYDKDF (reference sequence). The CDR3 is 16 amino acids. Trimming at V came to 0 bases and at J to 5 bases, leaving 9 bases not matched to a gene.